The 27 T cell receptor beta chains reported below all come from one sample, sequenced in a study of T cell responses to AZD1222 COVID-19 vaccine. Sequencing was performed with immunoSEQ multiplex PCR; in TCRdb, only in-frame clones are kept and a portion is missing. The table includes roughly 140,000 clones, around 90% detected once. Sample: peripheral blood, taken 28 days after the second AZD1222 dose. These receptors came from an adult who received the AZD1222 COVID-19 vaccine.

The J gene is TRBJ2-3, the V gene TRBV4-1; the match to TRBD2 covers 9 bases. Trimming at V came to 4 bases and at J to 1 base, leaving 6 bases not matched to a gene. Germline V gene data show CDR1 as MGHRA and CDR2 as YSYEKL. This CDR3 region has 16 residues. The CDR3 DNA reads as TGCGCCAGCAGCCCTACCTTAGCGGGAGGCACAGATACGCAGTATTTT. This sequence encodes CASSPTLAGGTDTQYF.

The V and J genes are TRBV9 and TRBJ2-1; 7 bases align to TRBD1. With V trimmed by 5 bases and J by 10 bases, 9 bases remained unmatched. The CDR3 consists of 13 residues. Germline CDR1 SGDLS, CDR2 YYNGEE. CDR3 nucleotides: TGTGCCAGCAGTTCTAACAGGGGAAAGGAGCAGTTCTTC. It specifies CASSSNRGKEQFF. The full variable domain, with the rest looked up from reference TRBV9 and TRBJ2-1, is DSGVTQTPKHLITATGQRVTLRCSPRSGDLSVYWYQQSLDQGLQFLIQYYNGEERAKGNILERFSAQQFPDLHSELNLSSLELGDSALYFCASSSNRGKEQFFGPGTRLTVL.

This chain links TRBV9 with TRBJ1-2, with 7 bases matching TRBD1. Germline CDR1 SGDLS, CDR2 YYNGEE. V lost 0 bases and J lost 2; bases outside the gene matches: 1. This CDR3 has 14 residues. DNA for the CDR3: TGTGCCAGCAGCGTAGAACAGGGGAACTATGGCTACACCTTC. It codes for CASSVEQGNYGYTF.

The rearrangement links TRBV6-1 to TRBJ1-1; 11 bases are a match to TRBD1. The CDR3 consists of 18 residues. CDR1 MNHNS and CDR2 SASEGT come from the germline V gene. V shed 1 base, J shed 5 bases, and the junction held 12 bases outside the gene matches. The CDR3 sequence: CASSEGTGGTGIGTEAFF. The CDR3 coding sequence is TGTGCCAGCAGTGAAGGGACAGGGGGCACAGGTATTGGGACTGAAGCTTTCTTT.

The rearrangement joins TRBV4-2 to TRBJ2-5, with 7 bases matching TRBD1. Germline trimming cut 2 bases from V and 1 base from J; bases unmatched to any gene: 4. CDR3 size: 15 residues. Germline lookup yields CDR1 LGHNA and CDR2 YNFKEQ. The CDR3 DNA reads as TGTGCCAGCAGCCAAATACAGGGGAGCCAAGAGACCCAGTACTTC. The encoded protein is CASSQIQGSQETQYF.

This chain joins TRBV15 and TRBJ1-1, with 7 bases fitting TRBD1. The CDR3 extends over 15 amino acids. V lost 0 bases, J lost 3 bases, and 4 bases stayed unmatched. Germline V gene sequence: CDR1 LNHNV, CDR2 YYDKDF (reference sequence). The chain's CDR3 is CATSRDPGGYTEAFF. CDR3 nucleotides: TGTGCCACCAGCAGAGATCCAGGGGGATACACTGAAGCTTTCTTT.

The chain carries TRBV6-6 and TRBJ1-2, with D tentatively TRBD1 (5 bases). The germline V gene has CDR1 MNHNY and CDR2 SVGAGI (reference sequence). The V gene lost 6 bases and the J gene lost 2 bases, with 13 bases spanning the gap. The length of the CDR3 is 14 residues. The chain's CDR3 is CASRIGDGNYGYTF. As DNA, the CDR3 is TGTGCCAGCAGGATCGGGGACGGAAACTATGGCTACACCTTC.

The V gene is TRBV5-8, the J gene TRBJ2-5; tentatively, D is TRBD1 (6 bases). Trimming shortened V by 5 bases and J by 1 base, and 12 bases separated the two germline ends. CDR3 size: 14 residues. Germline V gene data show CDR1 as SGHTS and CDR2 as YDEGEE. CDR3 DNA: TGTGCCAGCAGTCCTACAGGGACCCAAGAGACCCAGTACTTC. Amino acids: CASSPTGTQETQYF. Variable domain in full (rest from reference TRBV5-8 and TRBJ2-5): EAGVTQSPTHLIKTRGQQATLRCSPISGHTSVYWYQQALGLGLQFLLWYDEGEERNRGNFPPRFSGRQFPNYSSELNVNALELEDSALYLCASSPTGTQETQYFGPGTRLLVL.

The chain is built from TRBV9 and TRBJ2-3; 10 bases are a match to TRBD2. Germline assignment: CDR1 SGDLS and CDR2 YYNGEE. The ends lost 0 bases at V and 5 bases at J; junction bases unmatched: 6. The CDR3 consists of 16 residues. CDR3 nucleotides: TGTGCCAGCAGCGTAGAAGCTAGCGGGAGAAGAGATACGCAGTATTTT. It yields the protein CASSVEASGRRDTQYF.

The V call is TRBV28, the J call TRBJ1-1; D uncertain. This CDR3 is built from 10 residues. CDR1 is MDHEN and CDR2 is SYDVKM in the germline V gene. Deletions cut 6 bases from V and 7 bases from J, with 6 bases between. For the CDR3, the DNA is TGTGCCAGCAGCCAGCGTGAAGCTTTCTTT. It encodes CASSQREAFF.

The gene calls are TRBV2 and TRBJ1-1; no clear D. The germline V and J ends were trimmed by 5 bases and 2 bases, with 15 bases remaining between them. CDR3 length: 15 amino acids. From germline, CDR1 is SNHLY and CDR2 FYNNEI. CDR3 sequence: CASSPRSGVNTEAFF. CDR3 nucleotide sequence: TGTGCCAGCAGTCCCCGAAGTGGGGTAAACACTGAAGCTTTCTTT.

J is TRBJ2-1 and V is TRBV9; no firm D call. Per germline, CDR1 SGDLS and CDR2 YYNGEE. V was pared by 2 bases and J by 4 bases, with 7 bases between. This CDR3 contains 13 residues. The CDR3 here is CASSVEQYNEQFF. DNA of the CDR3: TGTGCCAGCAGCGTCGAACAGTACAATGAGCAGTTCTTC.

The chain links TRBV7-3 to TRBJ1-2, with 7 nucleotides matching TRBD1. CDR3 size: 15 residues. The junction had 1 base not matched to a gene; V was cut back by 0 bases and J by 0 bases. The germline V gene has CDR1 SGHTA and CDR2 FQGTGA. In DNA, the CDR3 is TGTGCCAGCAGCTTAACGGGGACAGCTAACTATGGCTACACCTTC. It codes for CASSLTGTANYGYTF. The whole variable domain, filled in from reference TRBV7-3 and TRBJ1-2, reads GAGVSQTPSNKVTEKGKYVELRCDPISGHTALYWYRQSLGQGPEFLIYFQGTGAADDSGLPNDRFFAVRPEGSVSTLKIQRTERGDSAVYLCASSLTGTANYGYTFGSGTRLTVV.

The chain has TRBV5-1 and TRBJ1-2, with 7 bases fitting TRBD1. The germline V gene encodes CDR1 SGHRS and CDR2 YFSETQ. CDR3 length: 14 residues. Germline trimming cut 0 bases from V and 6 bases from J; bases unmatched to any gene: 5. Here the CDR3 DNA reads TGCGCCAGCAGCTTGGGGGGACAGCTTAATGGCTACACCTTC. This encodes CASSLGGQLNGYTF. The whole variable domain, remainder taken from reference TRBV5-1 and TRBJ1-2, is KAGVTQTPRYLIKTRGQQVTLSCSPISGHRSVSWYQQTPGQGLQFLFEYFSETQRNKGNFPGRFSGRQFSNSRSEMNVSTLELGDSALYLCASSLGGQLNGYTFGSGTRLTVV.

The V call is TRBV19, the J call TRBJ2-5; 10 bases line up with TRBD1. Looked up from germline, CDR1 is LNHDA and CDR2 is SQIVND (reference sequence). The V and J ends lost 8 bases and 0 bases, in that order; junction bases with no gene match: 6. The length of the CDR3 is 15 residues. The CDR3 nucleotides read TGTGCCAGTGGAGACAGGGGGCAGTACCAAGAGACCCAGTACTTC. Translated, it gives CASGDRGQYQETQYF.

This clone has a single count. This chain uses TRBV21-1 with TRBJ1-2. TRBV21-1 is a listed pseudogene. This CDR3 region has 18 residues. CDR3 region: CASSKGGGLLEQYGGYTF. CDR3 nucleotides: TGTGCCAGCAGCAAAGGAGGAGGGTTATTGGAGCAATATGGTGGCTACACCTTC.

V usage is TRBV19 and J usage is TRBJ1-2; perhaps TRBD1 as D (5 bases). Germline lookup yields CDR1 LNHDA and CDR2 SQIVND (reference sequence). V lost 10 bases and J lost 5, with 20 bases in between. The CDR3 sequence is 14 residues long. The CDR3 loop is CAITPSGTSYGYTF. In DNA, the CDR3 is TGTGCCATCACCCCCTCCGGGACCTCTTATGGCTACACCTTC.

This clone was seen ten or more times. The genes are TRBV29-1 and TRBJ2-2, with 8 bases matching TRBD2. There are 15 residues in the CDR3. The junction had 8 bases not matched to a gene; V was cut back by 4 bases and J by 4 bases. CDR1 is SQVTM, CDR2 ANQGSEA, per germline. The chain's CDR3 is CSVVKGLAGTGELFF. Written as DNA, the CDR3 is TGCAGCGTTGTCAAGGGGCTAGCGGGCACCGGGGAGCTGTTTTTT.

This chain uses TRBV30 with TRBJ2-4; D tentatively reads TRBD1 or TRBD2 (5 bases each). Germline CDR1 GTSNPN, CDR2 SVGIG (reference sequence). V gave up 0 bases and J gave up 9 bases, with 18 bases separating them. The CDR3 covers 15 residues. This chain's CDR3 is CAWSVRAGSLGIQYF. CDR3 nucleotides: TGTGCCTGGAGTGTACGGGCAGGGAGCTTAGGCATTCAGTACTTC.

The V gene is TRBV13, the J gene TRBJ2-7; perhaps TRBD1 as D (5 bases). The germline V gene encodes CDR1 PRHDT and CDR2 FYEKMQ (reference sequence). With 3 bases removed from V and 2 bases from J, the gap between germline ends came to 14 bases. The CDR3 has 15 amino acids. The CDR3 bases are TGTGCCAGCAGCTTTTGGAACAGACAGACCTACGAGCAGTACTTC. It specifies CASSFWNRQTYEQYF. Variable domain in full (rest from reference TRBV13 and TRBJ2-7): AAGVIQSPRHLIKEKRETATLKCYPIPRHDTVYWYQQGPGQDPQFLISFYEKMQSDKGSIPDRFSAQQFSDYHSELNMSSLELGDSALYFCASSFWNRQTYEQYFGPGTRLTVT.

This clone is a singleton in its sample. V is TRBV9 and J is TRBJ2-3, with 7 bases fitting TRBD1. V dropped 3 bases and J dropped 2; count of bases not matched to a gene: 6. Germline V gene lookup returns CDR1 SGDLS and CDR2 YYNGEE. This CDR3 contains 15 residues. As DNA, the CDR3 is TGTGCCAGCAGCGAACAGGGGATGATCACAGATACGCAGTATTTT. Translation gives CASSEQGMITDTQYF. The variable domain in full, with the rest retrieved from reference TRBV9 and TRBJ2-3, is DSGVTQTPKHLITATGQRVTLRCSPRSGDLSVYWYQQSLDQGLQFLIQYYNGEERAKGNILERFSAQQFPDLHSELNLSSLELGDSALYFCASSEQGMITDTQYFGPGTRLTVL.

The genes are TRBV7-2 and TRBJ1-1; D gene unclear. Germline lookup yields CDR1 SGHTA and CDR2 FQGNSA. The length of the CDR3 is 13 residues. Trimming left V 0 bases short and J 1 base short, with 3 bases between. DNA of the CDR3: TGTGCCAGCAGCTTAGCTGGGAACACTGAAGCTTTCTTT. It translates to CASSLAGNTEAFF.

Concerning this clone itself: The same CDR3 arises from other DNA sequences in this sample as well. V gene TRBV3-1 (or the pseudogene TRBV3-2) combines with J gene TRBJ1-2, with no clear D. Trimming cost V 1 base and J 7 bases, with 4 bases left between them. The CDR3 has 11 residues. Germline V gives CDR1 LGHDT, CDR2 YNNKEL (reference sequence). The CDR3 nucleotides are TGTGCCAGCAGCCAAGGGGGTGGCTACACCTTC. It encodes CASSQGGGYTF.

The rearrangement links TRBV6-5 to TRBJ1-2; weak D call: TRBD1 (5 bases). The CDR3 is 14 amino acids. Germline V gene sequence: CDR1 MNHEY, CDR2 SVGAGI. With 2 bases removed from V and 0 bases from J, the gap between germline ends came to 7 bases. CDR3: CASSYQGPNYGYTF. CDR3 in DNA: TGTGCCAGCAGTTACCAGGGACCTAACTATGGCTACACCTTC.

CDR3 protein: CASSLSVDSNSGNTIYF. The CDR3 coding sequence is TGTGCCAGCAGTTTATCCGTGGACAGCAACTCTGGAAACACCATATATTTT. The rearrangement links TRBV27 to TRBJ1-3, with D tentatively TRBD1 (6 bases). Deletions cut 0 bases from V and 0 bases from J, with 12 bases between. This CDR3 is 17 amino acids long. CDR1 MNHEY and CDR2 SMNVEV come from the germline V gene (reference sequence).

V usage is TRBV12-3 or TRBV12-4 and J usage is TRBJ2-3; possibly TRBD2 for D (5 bases). This CDR3 region has 12 residues. Trimming stripped 6 bases from V and 8 bases from J, with 12 bases between. CDR3 loop: CASSGVRPTQYF. The CDR3 region has the DNA TGTGCCAGCAGCGGGGTTCGACCTACGCAGTATTTT.

The V and J genes are TRBV5-1 and TRBJ2-1; 10 bases align to TRBD1. In germline, CDR1 is SGHRS, CDR2 YFSETQ. The trim removed 9 bases at V and 3 bases at J, leaving 6 bases unmatched. The CDR3 loop spans 14 amino acids. The chain's CDR3 is CATRGDRGYNEQFF. The CDR3 nucleotides are TGCGCCACCCGAGGGGACAGGGGCTACAATGAGCAGTTCTTC.